A selection of T cell receptor beta chains follows, all from one sample in a study of blood T cell repertoires in COVID-19. Produced via immunoSEQ multiplex PCR; TCRdb's table is partial and in-frame only. The table includes 150,000 or so clones, roughly 89% detected once. The sample consisted of PBMCs or T cells enriched from blood (not recorded which). These receptors were obtained from a man aged 50-59 years who had recovered from COVID-19. Both conserved end residues are part of each CDR3. A clone size is listed for some rows: how often the clone was seen (once, few, many), or a class if it is expanded.

abundance | len | v_gene | CDR3aa
NA | 14 | TRBV30 | CAWSVMGRNQPQHF
NA | 13 | TRBV7-2 | CASSFNRVDGYTF
NA | 17 | TRBV7-9 | CASSSPLSDATNEKLFF
NA | 14 | TRBV29-1 | CSVETSGGPGTQYF
NA | 15 | TRBV6-5 | CASSRIQGSGNTIYF
NA | 16 | TRBV7-2 | CASSTKTGKAGNTIYF
NA | 12 | TRBV25-1 | CASSVGSTEAFF
NA | 13 | TRBV3-1/TRBV3-2 | CASSRLAGDEQFF
once | 14 | TRBV2 | CASNRQGGNSPLHF
NA | 13 | TRBV7-9 | CAYSSGVTDTQYF
NA | 16 | TRBV6-1 | CASSEHRARRGSPLHF
NA | 15 | TRBV10-3 | CAISTHSNQNTEAFF
NA | 14 | TRBV7-9 | CASSLRGGDYGYTF
NA | 14 | TRBV7-3 | CASSLVPGNTEAFF
NA | 17 | TRBV7-2 | CASSLRSQGLSNQPQHF
few | 15 | TRBV9 | CASSARDRGMYGYTF
NA | 11 | TRBV29-1 | CSVARDTEAFF
NA | 16 | TRBV5-1 | CASTPLGSNAYNEQFF